The 10 T cell receptor beta chains below come from one sample, sequenced in a study of vaccination and CD4 T cells after COVID-19 (dated by TCRdb to 2021 to 2024). Read against the paper, the sample's treatment or condition label means: approximately nine-day PBMC culture with coronavirus spike peptide pools or control peptides (ViraFEST assay). CD4+ T cells from unexposed donors were collected before the COVID-19 pandemic (2011-2018). Their antigens are not known. Receptor amplification or capture employed PCR. Instrument on record: Illumina iSeq 100. DNA from cultured CD4+ T cells underwent TCR sequencing with the Oncomine TCR Beta short-read assay at the Johns Hopkins FTIC core. The QIAamp micro DNA kit was used to extract genomic DNA from the cultured CD4+ T cells. TCRdb redid the processing of the public reads, applying fastp at Q25 and MiXCR, and retained in-frame beta chains. Here each entry gathers all rows of one CDR3 protein and keeps the most common genes and DNA. The sample has approximately 9,500 distinct CDR3 sequences on record, 30% of them singletons. Approximately 13% of the sample is in the top ten clones.

Specimen: CD4+ T cells from blood, cultured in vitro. Receptors originate from a human donor in good health.

V gene TRBV28 combines with J gene TRBJ1-5; D call uncertain. The length of the CDR3 is 14 residues. Germline-derived CDR1 and CDR2 are MDHEN and SYDVKM. V dropped 8 bases and J dropped 7 bases, with 18 bases sitting between them. The CDR3 spells CASVIQAGSQPQHF. In DNA, the CDR3 is TGTGCCAGCGTAATCCAGGCAGGATCACAGCCCCAGCATTTT.

This chain connects TRBV6-1 to TRBJ1-5; D not resolved. V lost 6 bases and J 2 bases, leaving 20 bases between the germline ends. This CDR3 contains 17 residues. Germline V gene data show CDR1 as MNHNS and CDR2 as SASEGT. DNA of the CDR3: TGTGCCAGCAGGCTGAGGATTCCTATAGGAGGCAATCAGCCCCAGCATTTT. Residues: CASRLRIPIGGNQPQHF.

In its sample, this clonotype was seen a few times. The chain links TRBV4-2 to TRBJ2-4, with 9 bases lining up with TRBD2. This CDR3 comprises 15 residues. CDR1 and CDR2 (germline): LGHNA, YNFKEQ. V was clipped by 0 bases and J by 6 bases; unmatched bases: 3. The CDR3 nucleotides are TGTGCCAGCAGCCAAGATCAACTAGCGGGAAACATTCAGTACTTC. This encodes CASSQDQLAGNIQYF.

This clonotype is medium-sized within its sample. This sequence joins TRBV7-2 and TRBJ2-3, with D maybe TRBD1 (5 bases). This CDR3 contains 15 residues. From germline, CDR1 is SGHTA and CDR2 FQGNSA. With 2 bases removed from V and 5 bases from J, the gap between germline ends came to 14 bases. The CDR3 DNA follows: TGTGCCAGCAGCTTAAGATCCCTAGGGGAAGATACGCAGTATTTT. Protein product: CASSLRSLGEDTQYF.

This chain uses TRBV19 with TRBJ1-5; D uncertain. Germline V CDR1 and CDR2: LNHDA, SQIVND (reference sequence). V shed 5 bases and J shed 1 base, with 18 bases lying between them. CDR3 length equals 17 residues. CDR3 protein: CASSPPGRGKSNQPQHF. The CDR3 DNA reads TGTGCCAGTAGTCCGCCCGGGCGGGGAAAAAGCAATCAGCCCCAGCATTTT. Full variable domain (missing parts from reference TRBV19 and TRBJ1-5): DGGITQSPKYLFRKEGQNVTLSCEQNLNHDAMYWYRQDPGQGLRLIYYSQIVNDFQKGDIAEGYSVSREKKESFPLTVTSAQKNPTAFYLCASSPPGRGKSNQPQHFGDGTRLSIL.

The table lists this clonotype with a few counts. This chain links TRBV20-1 with TRBJ2-6; 8 bases fit TRBD2. The CDR3 sequence is 17 residues long. The germline CDR1 and CDR2 sequences are DFQATT and SNEGSKA (reference sequence). Losses at the gene ends were 1 base for V and 0 bases for J; bases not matched to a gene: 5. The DNA for the CDR3 is TGCAGTGCTAGAGGGCGGGGGGTCCCCTCTGGGGCCAACGTCCTGACTTTC. Its translation is CSARGRGVPSGANVLTF.

This clonotype showed up just once. The J gene is TRBJ1-6, the V gene TRBV21-1. TRBV21-1 is a pseudogene locus. The CDR3 runs 15 residues. CDR3 region: CASGLAREYNSPLHF. The CDR3 DNA reads TGTGCCAGCGGGCTTGCGCGGGAATATAATTCACCCCTCCACTTT.

This chain links TRBV11-2 with TRBJ1-1, with 9 nucleotides matching TRBD1. Trimming cost V 6 bases and J 4 bases; bases outside gene matches: 6. The CDR3 has 14 residues. Germline-derived CDR1 and CDR2 are SGHAT and FQNNGV. CDR3 nucleotides: TGTGCCAGCAGAATGAACAGGGGGCCCACTGAAGCTTTCTTT. Translating gives CASRMNRGPTEAFF.

This clonotype was observed a few times. The chain joins TRBV28 to TRBJ1-1; a possible D gene is TRBD1 (5 bases). Germline V gene lookup returns CDR1 MDHEN and CDR2 SYDVKM. The germline V and J ends were trimmed by 6 bases and 0 bases, with 11 bases remaining between them. CDR3 length equals 14 residues. The CDR3 loop reads CASSPGALNTEAFF. The CDR3 nucleotides are TGTGCCAGCAGCCCCGGGGCATTGAACACTGAAGCTTTCTTT.

There are a few counts of this clonotype. A read error may produce the germline difference seen at one junction end. The rearrangement uses TRBV7-7 and TRBJ2-2, with D hard to call. The germline CDR1 and CDR2 sequences are SSHAT and FNYEAQ (reference sequence). This CDR3 region has 14 residues. The CDR3 protein is CASSLEYHTGELFF. The DNA for the CDR3 is TGTGCTAGCAGCTTAGAGTATCACACCGGGGAGCTGTTTTTT.